The clone carrying this T cell receptor beta chain came up a few times. The antigen is not known. This specimen belongs to a study of T cells in Graves' hyperthyroidism and ophthalmopathy. Patients were aged 18 to 65, had disease duration under 2 months, and had newly diagnosed hyperthyroidism. Exclusion followed for patients with uncontrolled infection, other autoimmune disease, pregnancy or lactation. The length of the CDR3 is 14 residues. Trimming left V 5 bases short and J 0 bases short, with 5 bases between. Germline CDR1 reads LNHDA; CDR2 reads SQIVND (reference sequence). Study outcomes and limitations: The blood repertoire included most of the expanded thyroid clonotypes above 0.001.

From RNA transcripts, TCR beta CDR3 regions were amplified. The HTBI primer set drove a first-round RT-PCR of the TCR CDR3. Using its own MiXCR run on the multiplex PCR reads, TCRdb lists one record per CDR3 protein. The top ten clones hold less than 25% of a sample with 380,000 or so distinct CDR3 sequences, approximately 15% of them seen once. Sequenced sample: blood. The clonotype originates from a man aged 25 to 45 with Graves' hyperthyroidism that later progressed to Graves' ophthalmopathy. The gene calls are TRBV19 and TRBJ1-6; D remains unclear. CDR3 nucleotide sequence: TGTGCCAGTAGTGCAAGCTCCTATAATTCACCCCTCCACTTT. Protein product: CASSASSYNSPLHF.